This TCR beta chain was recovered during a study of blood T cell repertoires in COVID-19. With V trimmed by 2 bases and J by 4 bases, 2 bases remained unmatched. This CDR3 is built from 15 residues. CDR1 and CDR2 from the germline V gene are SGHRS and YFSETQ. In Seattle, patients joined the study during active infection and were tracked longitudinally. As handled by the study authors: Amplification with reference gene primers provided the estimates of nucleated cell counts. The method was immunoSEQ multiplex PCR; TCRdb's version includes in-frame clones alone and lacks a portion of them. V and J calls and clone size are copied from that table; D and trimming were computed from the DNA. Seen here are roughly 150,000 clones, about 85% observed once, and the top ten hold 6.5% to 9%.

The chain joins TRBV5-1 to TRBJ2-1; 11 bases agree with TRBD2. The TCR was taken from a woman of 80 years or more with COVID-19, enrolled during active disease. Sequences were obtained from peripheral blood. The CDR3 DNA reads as TGCGCCAGCAGCTTACTAGCGGGGGAATACAATGAGCAGTTCTTC. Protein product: CASSLLAGEYNEQFF. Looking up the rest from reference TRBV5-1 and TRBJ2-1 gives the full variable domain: KAGVTQTPRYLIKTRGQQVTLSCSPISGHRSVSWYQQTPGQGLQFLFEYFSETQRNKGNFPGRFSGRQFSNSRSEMNVSTLELGDSALYLCASSLLAGEYNEQFFGPGTRLTVL.